This TCR beta chain was sequenced for a study of blood T cell repertoires in COVID-19. Authors' methods: How many nucleated cells were present was estimated from reference gene primer amplification. The assay was immunoSEQ multiplex PCR, and TCRdb's table has in-frame clones only and misses some. For V, J and clone size, that table is used; D and trimming come from the DNA. This table has under 250,000 clones, approximately 86% appearing once. This CDR3 spans 14 amino acids. The ends were cut back, 5 bases at V and 1 base at J, with 11 bases in the middle. From germline, CDR1 is ENHRY and CDR2 SYGVKD.

V is TRBV10-3 and J is TRBJ1-1; D is unclear. The source of this sequence is a woman aged 60-75 years who had recovered from COVID-19. Specimen: peripheral blood. The CDR3 region has the DNA TGTGCCATCAGTCTAGATAGGTCGAACACTGAAGCTTTCTTT. It specifies CAISLDRSNTEAFF.